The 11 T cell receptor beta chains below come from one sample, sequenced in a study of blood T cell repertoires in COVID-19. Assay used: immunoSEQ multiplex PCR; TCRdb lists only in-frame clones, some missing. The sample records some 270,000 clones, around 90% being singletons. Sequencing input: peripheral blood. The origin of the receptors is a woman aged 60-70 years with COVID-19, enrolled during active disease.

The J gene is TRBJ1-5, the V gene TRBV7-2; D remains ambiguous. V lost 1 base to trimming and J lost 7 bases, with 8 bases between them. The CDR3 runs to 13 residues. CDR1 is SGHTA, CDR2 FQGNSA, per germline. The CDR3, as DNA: TGTGCCAGCAGCTTAGAGCTGAAGCAGCCCCAGCATTTT. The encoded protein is CASSLELKQPQHF.

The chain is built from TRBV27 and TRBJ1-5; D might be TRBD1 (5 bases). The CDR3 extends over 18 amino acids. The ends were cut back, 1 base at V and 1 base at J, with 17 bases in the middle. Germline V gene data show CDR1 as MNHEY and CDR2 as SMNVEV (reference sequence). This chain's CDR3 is CASSLYNPGGVSNQPQHF. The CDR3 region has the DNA TGTGCCAGCAGTTTATATAACCCGGGGGGAGTAAGCAATCAGCCCCAGCATTTT.

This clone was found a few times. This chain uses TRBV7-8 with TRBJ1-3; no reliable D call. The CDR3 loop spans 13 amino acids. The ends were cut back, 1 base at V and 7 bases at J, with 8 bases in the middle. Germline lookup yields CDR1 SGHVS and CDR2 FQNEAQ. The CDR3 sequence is CASSLGFENTIYF. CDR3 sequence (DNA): TGTGCCAGCAGCTTAGGGTTTGAGAACACCATATATTTT.

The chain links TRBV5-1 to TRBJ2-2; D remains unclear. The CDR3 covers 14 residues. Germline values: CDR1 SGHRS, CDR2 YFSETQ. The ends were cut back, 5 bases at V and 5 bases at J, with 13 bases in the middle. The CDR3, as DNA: TGCGCCAGCAGGGTTGAGTTTTCAACCGGGGAGCTGTTTTTT. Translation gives CASRVEFSTGELFF.

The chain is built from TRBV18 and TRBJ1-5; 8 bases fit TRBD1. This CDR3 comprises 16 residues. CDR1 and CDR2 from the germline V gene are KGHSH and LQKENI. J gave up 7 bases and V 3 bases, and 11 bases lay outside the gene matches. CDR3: CASSPRTGTGLQPQHF. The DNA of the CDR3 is TGTGCCAGCTCACCTAGGACCGGGACAGGCTTGCAGCCCCAGCATTTT.

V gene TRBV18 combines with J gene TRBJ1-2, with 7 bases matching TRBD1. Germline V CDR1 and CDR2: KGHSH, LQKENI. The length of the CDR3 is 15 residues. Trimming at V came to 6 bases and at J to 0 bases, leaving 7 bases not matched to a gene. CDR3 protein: CASSPGTEANYGYTF. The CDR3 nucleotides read TGTGCCAGCTCGCCCGGGACAGAAGCTAACTATGGCTACACCTTC.

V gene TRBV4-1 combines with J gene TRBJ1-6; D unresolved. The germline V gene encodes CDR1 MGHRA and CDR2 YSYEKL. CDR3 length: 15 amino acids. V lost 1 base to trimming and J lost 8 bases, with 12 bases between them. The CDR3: CASSQVDGEDSPLHF. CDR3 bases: TGCGCCAGCAGCCAAGTCGATGGGGAGGATTCACCCCTCCACTTT.

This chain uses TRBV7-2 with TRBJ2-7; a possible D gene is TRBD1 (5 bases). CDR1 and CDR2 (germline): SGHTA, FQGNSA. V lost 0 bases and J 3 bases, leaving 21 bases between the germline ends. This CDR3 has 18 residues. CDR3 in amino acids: CASSLAPLGATVFYEQYF. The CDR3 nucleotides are TGTGCCAGCAGCTTAGCCCCATTAGGCGCGACAGTCTTCTACGAGCAGTACTTC.

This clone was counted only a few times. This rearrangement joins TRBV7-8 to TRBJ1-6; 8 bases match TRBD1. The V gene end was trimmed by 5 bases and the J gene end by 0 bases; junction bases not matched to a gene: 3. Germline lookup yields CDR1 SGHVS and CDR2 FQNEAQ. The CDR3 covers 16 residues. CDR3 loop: CASSGQGPSYNSPLHF. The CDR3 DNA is TGTGCCAGCAGCGGACAGGGACCCTCCTATAATTCACCCCTCCACTTT.

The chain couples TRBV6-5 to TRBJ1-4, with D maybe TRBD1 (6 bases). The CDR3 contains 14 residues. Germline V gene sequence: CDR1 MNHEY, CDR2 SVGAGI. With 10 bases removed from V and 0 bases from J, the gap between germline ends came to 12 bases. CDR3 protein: CATRQVATNEKLFF. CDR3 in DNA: TGTGCCACCCGACAGGTCGCAACTAATGAAAAACTGTTTTTT.

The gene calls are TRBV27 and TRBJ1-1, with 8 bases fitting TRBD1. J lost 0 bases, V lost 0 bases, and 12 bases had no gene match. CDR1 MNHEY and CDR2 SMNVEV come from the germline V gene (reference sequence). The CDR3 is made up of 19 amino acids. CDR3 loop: CASSLSLGTGPNMNTEAFF. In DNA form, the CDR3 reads TGTGCCAGCAGTTTATCGTTAGGGACAGGTCCTAACATGAACACTGAAGCTTTCTTT.